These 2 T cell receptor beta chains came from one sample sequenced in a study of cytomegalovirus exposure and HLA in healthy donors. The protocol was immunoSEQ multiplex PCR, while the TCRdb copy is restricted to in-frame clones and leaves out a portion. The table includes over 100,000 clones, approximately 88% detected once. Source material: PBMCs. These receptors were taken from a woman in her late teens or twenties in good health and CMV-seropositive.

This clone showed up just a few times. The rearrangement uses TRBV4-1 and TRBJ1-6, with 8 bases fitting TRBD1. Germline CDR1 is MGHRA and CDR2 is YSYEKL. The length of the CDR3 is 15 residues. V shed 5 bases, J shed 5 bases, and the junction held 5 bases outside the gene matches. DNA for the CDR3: TGCGCCAGCAGCGGACAGGGCCGGAATAATTCACCCCTCCACTTT. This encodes CASSGQGRNNSPLHF.

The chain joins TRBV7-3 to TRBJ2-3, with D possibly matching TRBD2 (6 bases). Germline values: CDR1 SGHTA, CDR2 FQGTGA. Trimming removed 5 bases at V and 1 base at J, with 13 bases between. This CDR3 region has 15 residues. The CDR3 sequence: CASSRTPGGTDTQYF. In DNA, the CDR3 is TGTGCCAGCAGCCGGACCCCGGGGGGCACAGATACGCAGTATTTT.